Below, 8 T cell receptor beta chains from the same sample are listed, as sequenced in a study of cytomegalovirus exposure and HLA in healthy donors (dated by TCRdb to 2016 to 2017). Libraries were constructed by the immunoSEQ multiplex PCR assay. For the multiplex PCR, a mixture combining 60 forward primers for TCR Vbeta segments and 13 reverse primers for TCR Jbeta segments was used. TCRdb took this table from immuneACCESS and kept in-frame rearrangements with V and J called. Such tables lack part of the clones; where checked against another copy, unresolved V genes explain under half of the gap, and the rest is unexplained. The table for this sample lists some 90,000 clones; over 70% of them were counted only once. Roughly 2% of the sample lies in the top ten. Sequenced material: PBMCs. The origin of the receptors is a boy aged 5-17 years in good health and CMV-seronegative.

This clone was picked up one time. The rearrangement joins TRBV4-1 to TRBJ1-3; perhaps TRBD1 as D (6 bases). The CDR3 runs to 17 residues. Germline V gene sequence: CDR1 MGHRA, CDR2 YSYEKL. With 3 bases removed from V and 3 bases from J, the gap between germline ends came to 18 bases. CDR3: CASSQWTDNLFGNTIYF. In nucleotides, the CDR3 is TGCGCCAGCAGCCAGTGGACAGACAACCTCTTTGGAAACACCATATATTTT.

The chain is built from TRBV7-6 and TRBJ1-3, with a possible D match to TRBD1 (5 bases). CDR1 is SGHVS and CDR2 is FNYEAQ in the germline V gene. With 1 base removed from V and 0 bases from J, the gap between germline ends came to 10 bases. The CDR3 is 16 residues long. The CDR3 loop is CASSLEQVLSGNTIYF. The DNA for the CDR3 is TGTGCCAGCAGCTTAGAACAGGTGCTCTCTGGAAACACCATATATTTT.

This clone was found a few times. The V gene is TRBV7-9, the J gene TRBJ2-1, with D tentatively TRBD2 (6 bases). This CDR3 region has 11 residues. Germline CDR1 reads SEHNR; CDR2 reads FQNEAQ (reference sequence). V was clipped by 7 bases and J by 6 bases, with 7 bases between them. CDR3 residues: CASKGLNEQFF. In nucleotides, the CDR3 is TGTGCCAGCAAGGGACTCAATGAGCAGTTCTTC.

For the CDR3, the DNA is TGTGCCAGCAGCCCCCCTAAGGGGCAGACTGAAGCTTTCTTT. Encoded protein: CASSPPKGQTEAFF. J is TRBJ1-1 and V is TRBV7-2, with D perhaps TRBD1 (5 bases). CDR1 and CDR2 (germline): SGHTA, FQGNSA. The CDR3 extends over 14 amino acids. With 5 bases removed from V and 5 bases from J, the gap between germline ends came to 15 bases.

The gene calls are TRBV15 and TRBJ2-7, with TRBD1 matching over 7 bases. V gave up 4 bases and J gave up 0 bases; unmatched junction bases: 3. The CDR3 has 14 residues. From germline, CDR1 is LNHNV and CDR2 YYDKDF (reference sequence). For the CDR3, the DNA is TGTGCCACCAGCACAAGACAGGGCTCCTACGAGCAGTACTTC. Its protein product is CATSTRQGSYEQYF. Full variable domain (rest looked up from reference TRBV15 and TRBJ2-7): DAMVIQNPRYQVTQFGKPVTLSCSQTLNHNVMYWYQQKSSQAPKLLFHYYDKDFNNEADTPDNFQSRRPNTSFCFLDIRSPGLGDTAMYLCATSTRQGSYEQYFGPGTRLTVT.

This clone appeared a few times. V usage is TRBV7-3 and J usage is TRBJ2-2, with a tentative D call TRBD1 (6 bases). Trimming took off 5 bases at V and 7 bases at J, with 14 bases between the two ends. The CDR3 totals 14 residues. Germline values: CDR1 SGHTA, CDR2 FQGTGA. CDR3: CASSVDRRFGELFF. The CDR3, as DNA: TGTGCCAGCAGCGTAGACAGGAGATTCGGGGAGCTGTTTTTT.

Here the CDR3 DNA reads TGTGCCAGCAGCCCGACAGGGGGCGCAACTAATGAAAAACTGTTTTTT. Its translation is CASSPTGGATNEKLFF. V usage is TRBV7-2 and J usage is TRBJ1-4, with 10 bases lining up with TRBD1. V was pared by 5 bases and J by 0 bases, with 3 bases of the junction left unmatched. Germline CDR1 and CDR2: SGHTA and FQGNSA. The CDR3 runs to 16 residues.

The chain is built from TRBV4-2 and TRBJ2-7, with D possibly matching TRBD2 (6 bases). This CDR3 is 17 amino acids long. The V end lost 4 bases, the J end lost 3 bases, and 22 bases lay between the germline ends. Per germline, CDR1 LGHNA and CDR2 YNFKEQ. This CDR3 reads CASSLTYRDSTYYEQYF. CDR3 coding DNA: TGTGCCAGCAGCCTTACCTACCGGGACTCAACTTACTACGAGCAGTACTTC.